This T cell receptor (beta chain) was found in a study of blood T cell repertoires in COVID-19. CDR3 size: 16 residues. Looked up from germline, CDR1 is SGDLS and CDR2 is YYNGEE. V lost 5 bases, J lost 9 bases, and 21 bases lay in between. TCRdb's copy holds only in-frame clones and misses some; the assay was immunoSEQ multiplex PCR. The table shows under 200,000 clones, with around 82% occurring only once. The genes are TRBV9 and TRBJ1-6, with a possible D match to TRBD1 (5 bases). The TCR sequence derives from a woman of 80 years or more with acute or convalescent COVID-19. The sequenced sample was peripheral blood. CDR3 DNA: TGTGCCAGCAGTGATGTCGACCCAGGGTCAGGTTCACCCCTCCACTTT. Translation gives CASSDVDPGSGSPLHF.